This T cell receptor beta chain was sequenced during a study of cytotoxic CD8 clonotypes in ibrutinib-treated CLL. Across the whole study: The patients comprised about a dozen relapsed/refractory and 15 treatment-naive cases, some 18 IGHV unmutated. Response sampling came at median around a year of treatment, ranging about 6 to 36 months.

Sequencing was designed to attain a depth spanning 1 in 200,000 to 1 in 1 million T cells. Sequencing used immunoSEQ multiplex PCR; TCRdb keeps in-frame clones, though not all of them. The sample records roughly 150,000 clones, roughly 88% being singletons. Notes on the study in general: Stable or contracted on treatment, public clonotypes were also uncommon.

Turning to this clone: Antigen: not known.

Here the sequenced sample was PBMCs, taken at disease progression, from a patient treated with ibrutinib. This clonotype was sampled from a human donor with chronic lymphocytic leukemia.

The CDR3 spells CASSVARGRYNEQFF. Written as DNA, the CDR3 is TGTGCCAGCAGCGTAGCCCGAGGGAGGTATAATGAGCAGTTCTTC. The chain uses TRBV9 and TRBJ2-1; D is possibly TRBD2 (6 bases). The V gene lost 0 bases and the J gene lost 7 bases, with 14 bases spanning the gap. Germline lookup yields CDR1 SGDLS and CDR2 YYNGEE. The CDR3 consists of 15 residues.